These 14 T cell receptor beta chains were sequenced from one sample in a study of blood T cells in healthy people across ages. Together with a sample-barcoded 5' primer, a J-beta primer mix was included in a second PCR lasting roughly 6 to 12 cycles. TCRdb passed the 5' RACE reads through MiXCR, listing each CDR3 protein once. The table has some 700,000 distinct CDR3 sequences, approximately 22% seen once. Material for sequencing was blood. The receptors were gathered from a man between 65 and 80 years old in good health.

The CDR3 spells CSVVTRPNTEAFF. The CDR3 coding sequence is TGCAGCGTTGTTACGCGGCCGAACACTGAAGCTTTCTTT. The chain uses TRBV29-1 and TRBJ1-1; D remains ambiguous. The V gene lost 4 bases and the J gene lost 1 base, with 10 bases spanning the gap. CDR1 and CDR2 (germline): SQVTM, ANQGSEA. CDR3 length equals 13 residues.

The table lists this clonotype with many counts. CDR3 in amino acids: CSLTGGTGEQYF. DNA of the CDR3: TGCAGTCTCACGGGTGGGACTGGCGAGCAGTACTTC. V usage is TRBV20-1 and J usage is TRBJ2-7, with TRBD2 as a possible D gene (6 bases). Trimming removed 8 bases at V and 6 bases at J, with 17 bases between. There are 12 residues in the CDR3. The V gene's germline CDR1 is DFQATT and CDR2 SNEGSKA (reference sequence).

This clonotype was counted only a few times. The chain employs TRBV6-6 and TRBJ2-5, with D perhaps matching TRBD1 or TRBD2 (5 bases each). The CDR3 length is 15 residues. In germline, CDR1 is MNHNY, CDR2 SVGAGI (reference sequence). V was clipped by 2 bases and J by 1 base, with 11 bases between them. The CDR3 reads CASSYPPGTQETQYF. The CDR3 DNA reads as TGTGCCAGCAGTTACCCCCCAGGGACCCAAGAGACCCAGTACTTC.

This clonotype has more than one count but fewer than ten. The chain has TRBV12-3 or TRBV12-4 and TRBJ1-5; no clear D. V was pared by 3 bases and J by 1 base, with 10 bases between. The CDR3 is 15 amino acids. Written as DNA, the CDR3 is TGTGCCAGCAGTTTTTCCGAGAGAAGCAATCAGCCCCAGCATTTT. Protein product: CASSFSERSNQPQHF.

CDR3 region: CSVDLQFF. In nucleotides, the CDR3 is TGCAGCGTTGACCTCCAGTTCTTC. This sequence joins TRBV29-1 and TRBJ2-1; D call uncertain. Germline V gene lookup returns CDR1 SQVTM and CDR2 ANQGSEA. V was trimmed by 3 bases and J by 13 bases, leaving 4 bases between them. The CDR3 has 8 amino acids.

This chain joins TRBV29-1 and TRBJ2-1; D gene ambiguous. Germline assignment: CDR1 SQVTM and CDR2 ANQGSEA. V shed 2 bases and J shed 1 base, with 6 bases lying between them. The CDR3 has 13 residues. In DNA form, the CDR3 reads TGCAGCGTTGAAAAGGTGTCCTACAATGAGCAGTTCTTC. Translated: CSVEKVSYNEQFF.

This clonotype has just a few counts. V usage is TRBV16 and J usage is TRBJ1-2; D unresolved. The CDR3 sequence is 14 residues long. The germline V gene encodes CDR1 KGHSY and CDR2 FQNENV. Trimming took off 1 base at V and 6 bases at J, with 12 bases between the two ends. As DNA, the CDR3 is TGTGCCAGCAGCCAATTTGAGTACAATGATGGCTACACCTTC. This gives the protein CASSQFEYNDGYTF.

The J gene is TRBJ2-5, the V gene TRBV20-1; 8 bases are shared with TRBD2. CDR1 is DFQATT and CDR2 is SNEGSKA in the germline V gene (reference sequence). V shed 0 bases and J 4 bases; nucleotides not matched to a gene: 7. CDR3 length: 15 residues. In DNA, the CDR3 is TGCAGTGCTAGAGATCCAGCGGGGGTTCTAGAGACCCAGTACTTC. It codes for CSARDPAGVLETQYF.

This clonotype was detected only a few times. At one boundary the junction diverges from the germline segment, which might be a read error. The chain carries TRBV20-1 and TRBJ2-3; TRBD2 matches at 12 bases. The CDR3 covers 17 residues. Germline V gene lookup returns CDR1 DFQATT and CDR2 SNEGSKA (reference sequence). Here the CDR3 reads CSARHHETSGSKDTQYF. CDR3 nucleotides: TGCAGTGCTAGACATCACGAGACTAGCGGGAGCAAAGATACGCAGTATTTT.

This chain joins TRBV5-1 and TRBJ1-1, with TRBD1 matching over 8 bases. The trim removed 2 bases at V and 3 bases at J, leaving 6 bases unmatched. Germline assignment: CDR1 SGHRS and CDR2 YFSETQ. The CDR3 spans 15 residues. The CDR3 DNA reads as TGCGCCAGCAGCTTAGATCTCAGGGGGCACACTGAAGCTTTCTTT. This encodes CASSLDLRGHTEAFF.

This chain uses TRBV28 with TRBJ1-5; D remains unclear. Germline assignment: CDR1 MDHEN and CDR2 SYDVKM. V lost 6 bases and J lost 6, with 15 bases in between. The CDR3 contains 14 residues. The CDR3 coding sequence is TGTGCCAGCAGGCCCCGACAAACCGGTCAGCCCCAGCATTTT. It specifies CASRPRQTGQPQHF. Full variable domain (missing parts from reference TRBV28 and TRBJ1-5): DVKVTQSSRYLVKRTGEKVFLECVQDMDHENMFWYRQDPGLGLRLIYFSYDVKMKEKGDIPEGYSVSREKKERFSLILESASTNQTSMYLCASRPRQTGQPQHFGDGTRLSIL.

A remark on this clonotype: The CDR3 ends on some other residue instead of the conserved phenylalanine or tryptophan, so this is likely a read error. The DNA is left out, because the CDR3 cannot be placed on it with certainty; the CDR3 is given as TCRdb lists it. The chain combines TRBV7-2 with TRBJ2-5. The CDR3 numbers 13 amino acids, ends counted. Looked up from germline, CDR1 is SGHTA and CDR2 is FQGNSA. The CDR3 protein is CASSLSGAVEQYV.

A few counts support this clonotype. This chain uses TRBV20-1 with TRBJ2-2; D not certain. Trimming pared 3 bases from V and 1 base from J, leaving 15 bases between. Germline loops: CDR1 DFQATT, CDR2 SNEGSKA (reference sequence). The CDR3 loop spans 16 amino acids. CDR3 amino acids: CSASLSGLRNTGELFF. The CDR3 DNA sequence: TGCAGTGCTAGTCTGTCAGGTCTTCGGAACACCGGGGAGCTGTTTTTT.

The chain couples TRBV18 to TRBJ2-4; no reliable D call. Germline CDR1 is KGHSH and CDR2 is LQKENI. The CDR3 runs 19 residues. With 3 bases removed from V and 0 bases from J, the gap between germline ends came to 21 bases. The DNA for the CDR3 is TGTGCCAGCTCACCCGGGCCCTCCTCTCGTAACCTAGCCAAAAACATTCAGTACTTC. It codes for CASSPGPSSRNLAKNIQYF.